Ten or more counts support the clone carrying this T cell receptor beta chain. This record comes from a study of T cells in Graves' hyperthyroidism and ophthalmopathy. What was amplified from RNA transcripts were TCR beta CDR3 regions. The HTBI primer set was used in a first-round RT-PCR of the TCR CDR3. TCRdb fed the multiplex PCR reads into MiXCR, producing one record per CDR3 protein. This table holds around 700,000 distinct CDR3 sequences, approximately 18% found once. V was pared by 3 bases and J by 0 bases, with 8 bases between. The CDR3 is 14 amino acids. This rearrangement joins TRBV12-3 or TRBV12-4 to TRBJ2-5; D remains unclear. This TCR derives from a woman aged 45-65 years with Graves' hyperthyroidism that later progressed to Graves' ophthalmopathy. Material: blood. The CDR3 DNA reads TGTGCCAGCAGTTTTTTGACGTACCAAGAGACCCAGTACTTC. This codes for CASSFLTYQETQYF.